This T cell receptor beta chain emerged from a study of shared clonotypes between healthy human individuals. Study as a whole: CD4 naive and CD4 memory each took three plates per donor, while CD8 naive took two and CD8 memory one.

For this clone: Its target is not known.

Findings and limits, study-wide: Relative to their counterparts shared across all four donors, non-shared clonotypes exhibited diminished generation probabilities.

The run depth of the assay was deep. Generated by immunoSEQ multiplex PCR, the TCRdb table keeps only in-frame clones and is missing some. The sample shows more than 400,000 clones, 90% to 96% of them seen only once. Healthy HIV-negative adults without recent acute infections or vaccinations served as donors. The CDR3 contains 14 residues. The germline V gene has CDR1 LNHNV and CDR2 YYDKDF (reference sequence). Trimming took 1 base from V and 1 from J, leaving 8 bases between them. The source of this sequence is a woman aged 30 to 39 in good health. The sequenced material came from naive CD4+ T cells sorted from blood. Indicated subset: CD45RA+ positively selected. The chain is built from TRBV15 and TRBJ2-7; D remains ambiguous. CDR3 in amino acids: CATSRVTGSYEQYF. In DNA form, the CDR3 reads TGTGCCACCAGCAGAGTTACTGGATCCTACGAGCAGTACTTC. Complete variable domain (other parts from reference TRBV15 and TRBJ2-7): DAMVIQNPRYQVTQFGKPVTLSCSQTLNHNVMYWYQQKSSQAPKLLFHYYDKDFNNEADTPDNFQSRRPNTSFCFLDIRSPGLGDTAMYLCATSRVTGSYEQYFGPGTRLTVT.